Described below is a single T cell receptor beta chain sequence and its context. This record belongs to a study of T cell changes during pregnancy in multiple sclerosis. Clones were sequenced by immunoSEQ multiplex PCR, and TCRdb holds only the in-frame ones, with some missing. The repertoire holds 58,000 or so clones, with 85% to 95% as singletons. The germline V gene encodes CDR1 MGHRA and CDR2 YSYEKL. The CDR3 sequence is 16 residues long. V dropped 0 bases and J dropped 9; count of bases not matched to a gene: 9. The chain carries TRBV4-1 and TRBJ2-1; 9 bases line up with TRBD1. This receptor was identified in a female donor with multiple sclerosis, enrolled in a pregnancy study. The sample consisted of CD4+ T cells from peripheral blood mononuclear cells, taken in the third trimester of pregnancy. The CDR3 coding sequence is TGCGCCAGCAGCCAAGAAGGGACAGGGTACGGGATTGAGCAGTTCTTC. Translating gives CASSQEGTGYGIEQFF.